This T cell receptor (beta chain) emerged from a study of blood T cell repertoires in COVID-19 (dated by TCRdb to the early 2020s). Notes on the research overall: The collaborator samples originated in the United States, Italy and Spain and spanned the acute and convalescent phases of COVID-19. A de-identified subject ID, COVID-19 status, age in years and sex were almost always included in the sample metadata. The repertoires were released in a freely available public database meant as a resource for research on the immune response to SARS-CoV-2. Subjects who had been exposed to COVID-19, were actively infected with it, or had recovered from it provided the deeply sampled blood TCRbeta repertoires that made up the dataset. The samples were drawn from the first 160 participants of the ongoing ImmuneRACE study and from 950 to 1,500 subjects provided by 6 global collaborators. Where available, HLA class I and class II types were obtained from metadata supplied by the sample provider rather than from assay-based typing. The material from the prospective study consisted of cDNA or gDNA derived from T cells, B-cell-depleted T cells, or PBMCs. Beyond this particular receptor, the publication reports: The amount of clinical and demographic metadata varied by source and participant and was provided uncurated.

The immunoSEQ Assay, a bias-controlled multiplex PCR, was used to amplify TCRbeta CDR3 regions from genomic DNA. The authors' analysis ran thus. Nucleated cell counts per sample were estimated from amplification of reference gene primers within the assay. To quantify the absolute abundance of each unique TCRbeta CDR3 rearrangement, sequence reads were collapsed and filtered. For each sample, productive Simpson clonality was calculated as the square root of Simpson's diversity index over productive rearrangements. TCRdb stores this immuneACCESS table with in-frame sequences only. Part of the clones is absent; in the studies checked, under half of the shortfall reflects unresolved V genes, and no reason is known for the rest. That table is the source of V, J and clone size, and D and trimming were worked out from the DNA. The sample includes 140,000 or so clones, with 75% to 90% observed a single time. Of the sample, 10% to 12% is held by the ten largest clones.

Comment on this clone: Its recognized antigen is unknown. No clone much larger than this one lies a single base away; base qualities are absent.

V was cut back by 8 bases and J by 8 bases, leaving a gap of 13 bases between them. The CDR3 starts with the cysteine, ends with the phenylalanine, and has 12 residues. The sequence is cut down to CDR3 DNA, 36 bases in frame from base 1. The germline V gene encodes CDR1 LNHDA and CDR2 SQIVND (reference sequence). In the prospective study, participants were 18 to 89 years old, resided in 24 geographic areas of the United States, and were enrolled through a virtual design. In the prospective study, participants were assigned to cohorts based on the clinical history participants reported in a screening survey and a study questionnaire. Recovered participants in ImmuneRACE Cohort 3 were defined as having two consecutive negative NP/OP PCR tests, clearance from a healthcare professional, or resolution of symptoms. Mobile phlebotomists in the prospective study collected whole blood, serum and a nasopharyngeal or oropharyngeal swab from every participant. Prospective study participants could optionally give additional blood draws and questionnaires over an approximately 2-month period. Blood samples from the prospective study were shipped frozen or at room temperature prior to DNA extraction.

The origin of this receptor is a man aged 55-75 years who had recovered from COVID-19. The chain is assembled from TRBV19 and TRBJ2-1, and perhaps TRBD1 as D gene, on 6 matching bases. The sample consisted of PBMCs or T cells enriched from blood (not recorded which). The sequence in DNA is TGTGCCAGTGAGGGGGTTGGCGATGAGCAGTTCTTC. Translated, this gives CASEGVGDEQFF.